Included here is one T cell receptor (beta chain) sequence, with context. The antigen is undetermined. The treatment: around 19 received Ad26.COV2.S at low or high dose, single or two shots; 5 received placebo; per-sample allocation not given. Specimens were obtained on day 63 following the first vaccine or placebo injection. CDR3 length equals 13 residues. Germline CDR1 SGHAT, CDR2 FQNNGV. Trimming removed 3 bases from V and 8 bases from J, with 12 bases in between. The sample originates from a study of Ad26.COV2.S vaccination and SARS-CoV-2 variants. Clones were read by immunoSEQ multiplex PCR, and TCRdb kept only the in-frame ones, dropping some. The table lists 360,000 or so clones, approximately 90% of them singletons. Study-wide results and caveats: Reports say spike-specific CD8+ and CD4+ T cell responses covered substantial breadth after vaccination.

The sequence was collected from a person aged 18 to 59 who received the Ad26.COV2.S COVID-19 vaccine or a placebo. This chain uses TRBV11-2 with TRBJ2-3, with a tentative D call TRBD2 (6 bases). The sequencing used peripheral blood, collected in a trial of Ad26.COV2.S vaccine versus placebo. The CDR3 sequence: CASSLGEEGTQYF. In nucleotides, the CDR3 is TGTGCCAGCAGCTTGGGCGAGGAGGGTACGCAGTATTTT.